This T cell receptor beta chain was recorded in a study of graft-versus-host responses after intestinal transplantation. Study details: As for transplant type, recipients had multivisceral, liver-intestinal, or isolated intestinal grafts. Broader study findings: GvH clones surfaced in recipient marrow, some emerging earlier in ileum or blood. Circulating GvH clone levels at their peak were associated with HvG declines (early post-transplant).

Measured with immunoSEQ multiplex PCR; TCRdb has only the in-frame clones, and not every one. This sample carries about 92,000 clones, around nine tenths of them seen once, and the ten largest clones take approximately 5.5%. Regarding this clone: The antigen is unknown.

The sample consisted of unstimulated CD8+ T cells sorted from spleen or lymph node cells, taken before intestinal transplant. This TCR derives from a human donor who received an intestinal transplant.

CDR3 sequence: CATLTPTEPRTQYF. The CDR3 nucleotides are TGTGCCACCCTAACTCCGACGGAGCCTCGGACCCAGTACTTC. This chain uses TRBV19 with TRBJ2-5; the D is unclear. V was pared by 10 bases and J by 7 bases, with 22 bases between. Germline CDR1 reads LNHDA; CDR2 reads SQIVND (reference sequence). The CDR3 length is 14 residues. The whole variable domain, filled in from reference TRBV19 and TRBJ2-5, reads DGGITQSPKYLFRKEGQNVTLSCEQNLNHDAMYWYRQDPGQGLRLIYYSQIVNDFQKGDIAEGYSVSREKKESFPLTVTSAQKNPTAFYLCATLTPTEPRTQYFGPGTRLLVL.